The 14 T cell receptor beta chains below were found in one sample sequenced in a study of cytomegalovirus exposure and HLA in healthy donors. Primers: 60 Vbeta forward and 13 Jbeta reverse. Profiled with immunoSEQ multiplex PCR; TCRdb holds only in-frame clones, not every one. This table has 84,000 or so clones, 62% appearing once. The sequenced sample consisted of PBMCs. These receptors were obtained from a woman aged 30 to 39 in good health and CMV-seropositive.

V is TRBV19 and J is TRBJ1-1; 7 positions match TRBD1. The CDR3 is made up of 13 amino acids. Looked up from germline, CDR1 is LNHDA and CDR2 is SQIVND (reference sequence). Losses at the gene ends were 10 bases for V and 1 base for J; bases not matched to a gene: 6. CDR3 protein: CATSGTANTEAFF. The DNA of the CDR3 is TGTGCCACCTCCGGGACAGCGAACACTGAAGCTTTCTTT.

The chain is built from TRBV10-3 and TRBJ1-4; maybe TRBD1 (5 bases). The CDR3 covers 12 residues. Trimming took off 8 bases at V and 6 bases at J, with 10 bases between the two ends. In germline, CDR1 is ENHRY, CDR2 SYGVKD. CDR3: CAISSRDEKLFF. In DNA form, the CDR3 reads TGTGCCATCTCGAGCAGGGATGAAAAACTGTTTTTT.

This clone was seen only once. The chain joins TRBV7-2 to TRBJ1-2; D remains ambiguous. The CDR3 runs to 15 residues. CDR1 SGHTA and CDR2 FQGNSA come from the germline V gene. V was shortened by 1 base and J by 7 bases, with 16 bases between the two germline ends. The CDR3 here is CASSLDFGGRSGYTF. Here the CDR3 DNA reads TGTGCCAGCAGCTTAGATTTTGGAGGGCGGAGTGGCTACACCTTC. The entire variable domain, with the rest obtained from reference TRBV7-2 and TRBJ1-2, is as follows: GAGVSQSPSNKVTEKGKDVELRCDPISGHTALYWYRQSLGQGLEFLIYFQGNSAPDKSGLPSDRFSAERTGGSVSTLTIQRTQQEDSAVYLCASSLDFGGRSGYTFGSGTRLTVV.

This chain uses TRBV6-5 with TRBJ1-1; D is possibly TRBD1 (5 bases). Germline CDR1 and CDR2: MNHEY and SVGAGI. The CDR3 contains 15 residues. Trimming cost V 0 bases and J 4 bases, with 12 bases left between them. As DNA, the CDR3 is TGTGCCAGCAGTTACTCTGGAGGGGTGGTCACTGAAGCTTTCTTT. Its protein product is CASSYSGGVVTEAFF.

This clone showed up just a few times. V is TRBV4-1 and J is TRBJ1-1, with D maybe TRBD1 (6 bases). Germline V gene lookup returns CDR1 MGHRA and CDR2 YSYEKL. The V end was cut by 4 bases, the J end by 1 base, with 10 bases between. This CDR3 comprises 14 residues. In DNA form, the CDR3 reads TGCGCCAGCAGCCGAGAGGACAGGAACACTGAAGCTTTCTTT. Encoded protein: CASSREDRNTEAFF.

The V and J genes are TRBV6-1 and TRBJ1-1; D possibly corresponds to TRBD1 (6 bases). Per the germline V gene, CDR1 is MNHNS and CDR2 is SASEGT. Trimming left V 10 bases short and J 0 bases short, with 12 bases between. The CDR3 is 13 residues long. The CDR3 nucleotides read TGTGCCATCTGGGGACATCTGAACACTGAAGCTTTCTTT. Amino acids: CAIWGHLNTEAFF.

The chain joins TRBV11-2 to TRBJ2-2, with no clear D. Germline loops: CDR1 SGHAT, CDR2 FQNNGV. The V end lost 5 bases, the J end lost 5 bases, and 9 bases lay between the germline ends. The length of the CDR3 is 13 residues. CDR3 protein: CASSPGWTGELFF. In DNA form, the CDR3 reads TGTGCCAGCAGCCCAGGTTGGACCGGGGAGCTGTTTTTT.

This clone showed up just a few times. The chain carries TRBV19 and TRBJ1-1; D unresolved. The CDR3 loop spans 14 amino acids. Trimming shortened V by 0 bases and J by 4 bases, and 9 bases separated the two germline ends. The germline V gene encodes CDR1 LNHDA and CDR2 SQIVND (reference sequence). In nucleotides, the CDR3 is TGTGCCAGTAGTATAGAGTCCGGTATCACTGAAGCTTTCTTT. It encodes CASSIESGITEAFF.

This clone has more than one count but fewer than ten. This chain connects TRBV6-6 to TRBJ2-1; D is undetermined. CDR3 length: 12 amino acids. Trimming took 1 base from V and 7 from J, leaving 5 bases between them. Germline assignment: CDR1 MNHNY and CDR2 SVGAGI (reference sequence). CDR3 DNA: TGTGCCAGCAGTTACTTTACTAATGAGCAGTTCTTC. It encodes CASSYFTNEQFF.

The rearrangement uses TRBV10-2 and TRBJ1-2; TRBD1 agrees at 9 bases. The CDR3 runs to 13 residues. Germline V lookup: CDR1 WSHSY, CDR2 SAAADI. V lost 4 bases, J lost 6 bases, and 3 bases stayed unmatched. The CDR3 DNA follows: TGCGCCAGCAGTGTCACAGGGGGCGATGGCTACACCTTC. This sequence encodes CASSVTGGDGYTF.

The V gene is TRBV9, the J gene TRBJ1-2; D may be TRBD1 (5 bases). Germline CDR1 reads SGDLS; CDR2 reads YYNGEE. The CDR3 covers 14 residues. The germline V and J ends were trimmed by 2 bases and 2 bases, with 10 bases remaining between them. The DNA of the CDR3 is TGTGCCAGCAGCGTTTTCGGGGGGAACTATGGCTACACCTTC. This sequence encodes CASSVFGGNYGYTF.

This clone turned up a few times. The chain has TRBV7-9 and TRBJ1-4; 7 bases line up with TRBD1. The germline CDR1 and CDR2 sequences are SEHNR and FQNEAQ (reference sequence). This CDR3 is 14 amino acids long. The V segment lost 3 bases and the J segment 8 bases; nucleotides outside the gene matches: 6. The CDR3 sequence is CASSFYTGAEKLFF. CDR3 in DNA: TGTGCCAGCAGCTTCTATACAGGGGCCGAAAAACTGTTTTTT.

The chain couples TRBV7-2 to TRBJ2-5; 8 positions match TRBD2. Germline CDR1 SGHTA, CDR2 FQGNSA. The V segment lost 4 bases and the J segment 5 bases; nucleotides outside the gene matches: 6. This CDR3 is 14 amino acids long. CDR3 bases: TGTGCCAGCAGCTCGGGACTAGTGGTGGAGACCCAGTACTTC. Its translation is CASSSGLVVETQYF.

This clone occurred a few times. The chain is built from TRBV30 and TRBJ1-3, with D possibly matching TRBD1 (6 bases). CDR3 length: 14 residues. V was trimmed by 5 bases and J by 0 bases, leaving 11 bases between them. Germline CDR1 and CDR2: GTSNPN and SVGIG (reference sequence). In nucleotides, the CDR3 is TGTGCCTGGGAAACAGGGTACTCTGGAAACACCATATATTTT. It encodes CAWETGYSGNTIYF.